What follows are 12 T cell receptor beta chains derived from one specimen sequenced in a study of cytomegalovirus exposure and HLA in healthy donors. The primer mix had 60 Vbeta and 13 Jbeta primers. The repertoire was sequenced with immunoSEQ multiplex PCR; TCRdb's copy has only in-frame clones and lacks some. The table has approximately 91,000 clones, roughly 76% seen once; the top ten hold 1.2%. Sequencing was performed on PBMCs. The origin of the receptors is a female donor in good health and CMV-seronegative.

The J gene is TRBJ1-1, the V gene TRBV7-9; 7 bases are a match to TRBD1. This CDR3 spans 16 amino acids. Germline V CDR1 and CDR2: SEHNR, FQNEAQ (reference sequence). After removal of 5 bases from V and 0 bases from J, the junction contained 9 bases not matched to a gene. The CDR3 DNA follows: TGTGCCAGCAGCCACGACAGGGCCCACATGAACACTGAAGCTTTCTTT. This translates into CASSHDRAHMNTEAFF.

The CDR3 bases are TGTGCCAGCAGAGAGGGTGGCTCTGGAAACACCATATATTTT. It yields the protein CASREGGSGNTIYF. The chain joins TRBV2 to TRBJ1-3; D unclear. Trimming pared 6 bases from V and 0 bases from J, leaving 9 bases between. Per the germline V gene, CDR1 is SNHLY and CDR2 is FYNNEI. The CDR3 is 14 amino acids.

The chain employs TRBV7-2 and TRBJ2-7; TRBD2 matches 11 bases. V gave up 5 bases and J gave up 3 bases; unmatched junction bases: 6. CDR1 and CDR2 from the germline V gene are SGHTA and FQGNSA. The CDR3 consists of 15 residues. Here the CDR3 DNA reads TGTGCCAGCAGCCCGAGGGGACTAGCGGTCTACGAGCAGTACTTC. Translated, it gives CASSPRGLAVYEQYF.

This chain uses TRBV7-9 with TRBJ2-5; TRBD2 aligns across 10 bases. Germline CDR1 and CDR2: SEHNR and FQNEAQ (reference sequence). J lost 7 bases, V lost 4 bases, and 12 bases had no gene match. CDR3 length: 16 residues. The DNA of the CDR3 is TGTGCCAGCAGCTCAATTCCCGGGACTAGCGAGGCGACCCAGTACTTC. Amino acids: CASSSIPGTSEATQYF.

This clone has only a few counts. The chain is built from TRBV30 and TRBJ2-2; D call uncertain. This CDR3 contains 14 residues. Trimming left V 0 bases short and J 7 bases short, with 12 bases between. CDR1 is GTSNPN and CDR2 is SVGIG in the germline V gene (reference sequence). CDR3 region: CAWSVQSAVGELFF. The CDR3 nucleotides are TGTGCCTGGAGTGTGCAATCGGCGGTCGGGGAGCTGTTTTTT.

This sequence joins TRBV7-2 and TRBJ2-1, with TRBD1 matching over 7 bases. Germline V gives CDR1 SGHTA, CDR2 FQGNSA. The CDR3 covers 16 residues. After removal of 2 bases from V and 7 bases from J, the junction contained 11 bases not matched to a gene. CDR3 nucleotide sequence: TGTGCCAGCAGCTTACAACCGGGACAGAGAGTGAATGAGCAGTTCTTC. Its translation: CASSLQPGQRVNEQFF. The entire variable domain, with the rest obtained from reference TRBV7-2 and TRBJ2-1, is as follows: GAGVSQSPSNKVTEKGKDVELRCDPISGHTALYWYRQSLGQGLEFLIYFQGNSAPDKSGLPSDRFSAERTGGSVSTLTIQRTQQEDSAVYLCASSLQPGQRVNEQFFGPGTRLTVL.

This chain joins TRBV7-9 and TRBJ1-5; TRBD1 matches at 8 bases. The V and J ends lost 5 bases and 4 bases, in that order; junction bases with no gene match: 4. This CDR3 has 14 residues. Germline values: CDR1 SEHNR, CDR2 FQNEAQ (reference sequence). CDR3 nucleotide sequence: TGTGCCAGCAGCGGACAGGGTCCGAATCAGCCCCAGCATTTT. Protein product: CASSGQGPNQPQHF. The whole variable domain, remainder taken from reference TRBV7-9 and TRBJ1-5, is DTGVSQNPRHKITKRGQNVTFRCDPISEHNRLYWYRQTLGQGPEFLTYFQNEAQLEKSRLLSDRFSAERPKGSFSTLEIQRTEQGDSAMYLCASSGQGPNQPQHFGDGTRLSIL.

The chain has TRBV29-1 and TRBJ1-1; possibly TRBD1 for D (6 bases). This CDR3 has 14 amino acids. Germline CDR1 is SQVTM and CDR2 is ANQGSEA. The V end lost 4 bases, the J end lost 1 base, and 13 bases lay between the germline ends. The CDR3 DNA reads TGCAGCGTTGCGGGGAGGGGGTCGAACACTGAAGCTTTCTTT. Encoded protein: CSVAGRGSNTEAFF.

The V and J genes are TRBV6-6 and TRBJ1-4; TRBD1 might be the D (5 bases). The CDR3 covers 14 residues. The germline V gene has CDR1 MNHNY and CDR2 SVGAGI (reference sequence). The V gene lost 6 bases and the J gene lost 3 bases, with 11 bases spanning the gap. The CDR3 loop is CASSPGSPNEKLFF. For the CDR3, the DNA is TGTGCCAGCAGCCCAGGGTCCCCTAATGAAAAACTGTTTTTT.

In its sample, this clone was seen once. The rearrangement uses TRBV7-8 and TRBJ2-2; TRBD2 matches 8 bases. The CDR3 is made up of 17 amino acids. Per the germline V gene, CDR1 is SGHVS and CDR2 is FQNEAQ. The V gene end was trimmed by 0 bases and the J gene end by 5 bases; junction bases not matched to a gene: 8. DNA of the CDR3: TGTGCCAGCAGCTTAGCCAGCGGGAGCCCCAGTACCGGGGAGCTGTTTTTT. It codes for CASSLASGSPSTGELFF.

This clone was seen once. The V and J genes are TRBV9 and TRBJ1-1; a weak D match, TRBD1 (5 bases). The CDR3 runs to 13 residues. Germline V gives CDR1 SGDLS, CDR2 YYNGEE. The ends were cut back, 6 bases at V and 1 base at J, with 10 bases in the middle. CDR3 in amino acids: CASTPGGNTEAFF. Here the CDR3 DNA reads TGTGCCAGCACACCGGGGGGGAACACTGAAGCTTTCTTT.

The rearrangement uses TRBV6-1 and TRBJ2-7; D unclear. The CDR3 extends over 12 amino acids. The germline V gene has CDR1 MNHNS and CDR2 SASEGT. Trimming cost V 3 bases and J 3 bases, with 6 bases left between them. The CDR3 protein is CASSESNYEQYF. CDR3 coding DNA: TGTGCCAGCAGTGAGAGCAACTACGAGCAGTACTTC.